This TCR beta chain was recovered during a study of OX40 agonist ivuxolimab in advanced cancers. There are a few counts of this clone. The V gene's germline CDR1 is SNHLY and CDR2 FYNNEI. This CDR3 has 15 residues. With 7 bases clipped from V and 6 bases from J, the junction kept 12 bases outside the gene matches. Measured with immunoSEQ multiplex PCR; TCRdb has only the in-frame clones, and not every one. The data hold roughly 93,000 clones, with about 90% observed a single time. This sequence originates from an adult with an advanced solid tumor such as melanoma, head and neck, liver or kidney cancer. The J gene is TRBJ2-7, the V gene TRBV2; 10 nucleotides line up with TRBD2. Sample: CD4+ or CD8+ T cells sorted from blood, taken in a trial of the OX40 agonist ivuxolimab. The CDR3 here is CASKGLATQASEQYF. For the CDR3, the DNA is TGTGCCAGCAAGGGACTAGCGACCCAGGCGTCCGAGCAGTACTTC.